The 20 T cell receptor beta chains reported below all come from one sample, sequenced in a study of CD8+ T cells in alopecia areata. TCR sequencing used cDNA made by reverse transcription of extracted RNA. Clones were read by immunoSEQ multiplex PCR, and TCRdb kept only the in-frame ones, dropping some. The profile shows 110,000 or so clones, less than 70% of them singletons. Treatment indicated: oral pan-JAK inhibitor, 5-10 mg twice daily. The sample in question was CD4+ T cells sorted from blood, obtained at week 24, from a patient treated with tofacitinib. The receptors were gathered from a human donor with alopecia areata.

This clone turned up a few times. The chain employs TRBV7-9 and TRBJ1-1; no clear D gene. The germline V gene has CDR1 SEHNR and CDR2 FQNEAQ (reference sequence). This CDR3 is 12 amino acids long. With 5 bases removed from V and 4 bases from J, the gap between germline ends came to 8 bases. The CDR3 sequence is CASSPLLTEAFF. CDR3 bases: TGTGCCAGCAGCCCCCTGCTCACTGAAGCTTTCTTT. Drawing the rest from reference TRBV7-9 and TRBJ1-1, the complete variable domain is DTGVSQNPRHKITKRGQNVTFRCDPISEHNRLYWYRQTLGQGPEFLTYFQNEAQLEKSRLLSDRFSAERPKGSFSTLEIQRTEQGDSAMYLCASSPLLTEAFFGQGTRLTVV.

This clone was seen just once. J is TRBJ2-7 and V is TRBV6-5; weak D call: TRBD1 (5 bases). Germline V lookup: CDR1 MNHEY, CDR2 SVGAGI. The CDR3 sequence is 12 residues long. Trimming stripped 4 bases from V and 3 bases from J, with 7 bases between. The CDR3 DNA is TGTGCCAGCAGTTGGGGCCTCTACGAGCAGTACTTC. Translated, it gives CASSWGLYEQYF.

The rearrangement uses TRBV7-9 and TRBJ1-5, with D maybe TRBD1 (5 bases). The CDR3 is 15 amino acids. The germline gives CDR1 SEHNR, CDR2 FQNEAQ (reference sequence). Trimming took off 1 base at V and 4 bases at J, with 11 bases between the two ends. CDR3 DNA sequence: TGTGCCAGCAGCTTAGACGGGGGGAGAAATCAGCCCCAGCATTTT. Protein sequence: CASSLDGGRNQPQHF.

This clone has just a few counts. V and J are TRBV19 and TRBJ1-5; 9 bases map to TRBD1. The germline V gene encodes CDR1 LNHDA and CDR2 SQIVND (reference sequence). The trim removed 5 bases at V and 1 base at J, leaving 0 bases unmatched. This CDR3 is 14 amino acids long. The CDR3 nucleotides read TGTGCCAGTAGTGGACAGGGGAGCAATCAGCCCCAGCATTTT. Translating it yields CASSGQGSNQPQHF.

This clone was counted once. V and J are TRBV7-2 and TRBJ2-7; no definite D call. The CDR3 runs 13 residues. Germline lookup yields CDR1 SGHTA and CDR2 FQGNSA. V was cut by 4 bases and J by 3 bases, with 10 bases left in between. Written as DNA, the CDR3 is TGTGCCAGCAGCTCCCCCAGGATCTACGAGCAGTACTTC. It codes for CASSSPRIYEQYF.

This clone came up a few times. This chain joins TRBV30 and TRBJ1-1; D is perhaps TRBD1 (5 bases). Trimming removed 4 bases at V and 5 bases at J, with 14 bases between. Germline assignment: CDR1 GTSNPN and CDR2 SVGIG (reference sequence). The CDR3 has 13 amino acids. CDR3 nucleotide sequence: TGTGCCTGGACGGGACTCCTGAGTACTGAAGCTTTCTTT. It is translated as CAWTGLLSTEAFF.

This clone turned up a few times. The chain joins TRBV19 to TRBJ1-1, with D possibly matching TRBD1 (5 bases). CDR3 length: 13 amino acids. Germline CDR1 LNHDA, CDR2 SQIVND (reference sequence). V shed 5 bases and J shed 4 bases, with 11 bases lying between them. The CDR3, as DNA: TGTGCCAGTAGTCAATTTGGGGGCACTGAAGCTTTCTTT. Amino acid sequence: CASSQFGGTEAFF.

The CDR3 region has the DNA TGCGCCAGCAGGGGAGAGACCCAGTACTTC. Its protein is CASRGETQYF. J is TRBJ2-5 and V is TRBV5-1; D is undetermined. The CDR3 extends over 10 amino acids. Germline CDR1 SGHRS, CDR2 YFSETQ. Trimming pared 5 bases from V and 4 bases from J, leaving 3 bases between.

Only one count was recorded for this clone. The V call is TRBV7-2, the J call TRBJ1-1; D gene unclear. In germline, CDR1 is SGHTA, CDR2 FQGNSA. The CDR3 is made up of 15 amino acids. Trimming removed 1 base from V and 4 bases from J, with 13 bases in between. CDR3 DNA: TGTGCCAGCAGCTTAGTAACCGGAGGAGCCACTGAAGCTTTCTTT. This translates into CASSLVTGGATEAFF.

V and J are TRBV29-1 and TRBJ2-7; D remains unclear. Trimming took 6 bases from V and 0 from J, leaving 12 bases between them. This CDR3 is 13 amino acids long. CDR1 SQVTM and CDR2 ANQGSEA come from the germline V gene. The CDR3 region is CSVASRSSYEQYF. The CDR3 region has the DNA TGCAGCGTCGCCAGTAGAAGCTCCTACGAGCAGTACTTC.

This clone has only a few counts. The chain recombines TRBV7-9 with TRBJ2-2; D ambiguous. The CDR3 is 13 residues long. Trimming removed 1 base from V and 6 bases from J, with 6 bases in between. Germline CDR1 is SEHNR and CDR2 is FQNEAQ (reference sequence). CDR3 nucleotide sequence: TGTGCCAGCAGCTTAGTTGGTTCCGGGGAGCTGTTTTTT. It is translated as CASSLVGSGELFF. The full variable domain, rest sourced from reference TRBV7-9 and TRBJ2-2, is DTGVSQNPRHKITKRGQNVTFRCDPISEHNRLYWYRQTLGQGPEFLTYFQNEAQLEKSRLLSDRFSAERPKGSFSTLEIQRTEQGDSAMYLCASSLVGSGELFFGEGSRLTVL.

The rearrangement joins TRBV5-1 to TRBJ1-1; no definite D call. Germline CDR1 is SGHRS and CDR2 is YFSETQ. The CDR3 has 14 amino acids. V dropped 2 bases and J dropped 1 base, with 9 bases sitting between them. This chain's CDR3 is CASSFGGKNTEAFF. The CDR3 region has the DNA TGCGCCAGCAGCTTCGGAGGGAAGAACACTGAAGCTTTCTTT.

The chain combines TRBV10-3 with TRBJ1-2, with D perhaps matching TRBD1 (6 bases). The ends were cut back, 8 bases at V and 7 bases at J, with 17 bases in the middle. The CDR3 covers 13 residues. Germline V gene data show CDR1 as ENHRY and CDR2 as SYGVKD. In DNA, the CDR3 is TGTGCCATCGGAGTGGGGGGCACGGGTGGCTACACCTTC. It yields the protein CAIGVGGTGGYTF.

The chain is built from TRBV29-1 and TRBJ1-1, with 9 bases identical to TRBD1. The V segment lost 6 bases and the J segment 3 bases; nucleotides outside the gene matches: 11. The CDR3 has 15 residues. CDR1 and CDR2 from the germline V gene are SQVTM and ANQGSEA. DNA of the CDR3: TGCAGCGTCCGGGACAGGGTGGCCTCGGACACTGAAGCTTTCTTT. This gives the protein CSVRDRVASDTEAFF.

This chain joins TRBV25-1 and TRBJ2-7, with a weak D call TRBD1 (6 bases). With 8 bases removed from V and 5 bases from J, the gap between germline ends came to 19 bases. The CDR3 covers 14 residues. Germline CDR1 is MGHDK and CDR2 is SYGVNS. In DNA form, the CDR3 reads TGTGCCAGCGGGACCCCCAACAGGGTCCACGAGCAGTACTTC. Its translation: CASGTPNRVHEQYF.

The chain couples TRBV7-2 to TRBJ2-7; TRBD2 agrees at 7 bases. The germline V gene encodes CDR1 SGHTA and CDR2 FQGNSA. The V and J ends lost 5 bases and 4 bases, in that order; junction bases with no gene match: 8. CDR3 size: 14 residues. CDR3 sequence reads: CASSPPGGGYEQYF. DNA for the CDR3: TGTGCCAGCAGCCCCCCTGGGGGGGGGTACGAGCAGTACTTC.

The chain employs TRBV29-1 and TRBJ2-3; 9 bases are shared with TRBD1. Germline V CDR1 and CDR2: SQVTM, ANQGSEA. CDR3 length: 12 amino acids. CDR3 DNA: TGCATCGTGGACAGGGGAACAGATACGCAGTATTTT. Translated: CIVDRGTDTQYF.

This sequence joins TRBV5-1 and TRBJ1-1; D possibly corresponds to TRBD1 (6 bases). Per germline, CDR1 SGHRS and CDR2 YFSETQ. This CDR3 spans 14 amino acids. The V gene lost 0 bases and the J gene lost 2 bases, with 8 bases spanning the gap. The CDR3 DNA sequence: TGCGCCAGCAGCTTGGTGGGGGCAAACACTGAAGCTTTCTTT. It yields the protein CASSLVGANTEAFF.

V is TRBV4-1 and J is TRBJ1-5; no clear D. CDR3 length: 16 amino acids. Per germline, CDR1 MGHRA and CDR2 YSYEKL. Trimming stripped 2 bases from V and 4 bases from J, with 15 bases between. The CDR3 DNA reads TGCGCCAGCAGCCAACCCCAGAGGGCCCCTAATCAGCCCCAGCATTTT. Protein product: CASSQPQRAPNQPQHF.

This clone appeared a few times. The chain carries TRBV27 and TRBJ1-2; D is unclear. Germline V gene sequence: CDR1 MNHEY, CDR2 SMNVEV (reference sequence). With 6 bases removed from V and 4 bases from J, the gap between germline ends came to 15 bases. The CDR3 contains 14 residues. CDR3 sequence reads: CASSDQQRLYGYTF. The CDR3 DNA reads TGTGCCAGCAGCGACCAACAGAGACTCTATGGCTACACCTTC.